One and the same sample provided the 17 T cell receptor beta chains below, sequenced in a study of post-analysis software for immune sequencing data. General study findings and limits: The study found TRBV5-6, TRBV5-1 and TRBV20-1 among five TRBV segments more frequent in patients than controls.

No antigen is known for these receptors. Unique molecular identifiers were present in the TCR beta cDNA libraries. TCRdb recomputed calls from the PCR reads with MiXCR, one row per CDR3 protein. The table records approximately 690,000 distinct CDR3 sequences, 59% of them present only once. Sequencing was performed on blood. These receptors originate from a girl aged 2-10 years with multiple sclerosis.

The sample holds a few counts of this clonotype. The V call is TRBV6-6, the J call TRBJ2-5; 8 bases map to TRBD2. CDR3 length: 15 residues. Per germline, CDR1 MNHNY and CDR2 SVGAGI (reference sequence). V gave up 2 bases and J gave up 5 bases; unmatched junction bases: 7. The CDR3 nucleotides are TGTGCCAGCAGTTACCCCCCGGGGGGGTGGGAGACCCAGTACTTC. Protein: CASSYPPGGWETQYF.

The chain links TRBV12-3 or TRBV12-4 to TRBJ2-1, with 9 bases identical to TRBD1. This CDR3 is built from 16 residues. J gave up 1 base and V 7 bases, and 8 bases lay outside the gene matches. CDR3 sequence: CASNHPGQGSYNEQFF. The DNA of the CDR3 is TGTGCCAGCAACCATCCGGGACAGGGTTCCTACAATGAGCAGTTCTTC.

The chain has TRBV12-3 or TRBV12-4 and TRBJ2-4; 9 bases map to TRBD2. The CDR3 sequence is 11 residues long. Unmatched junction bases numbered 3, after V lost 5 bases and J lost 13 bases. The CDR3 DNA reads TGTGCCAGCAGTGAAGCGGGGGGCCAGTACTTC. Amino acid sequence: CASSEAGGQYF.

Here the CDR3 reads CATSGPHRQGDEQFF. The CDR3 DNA sequence: TGTGCCACCAGTGGCCCTCACCGACAGGGGGACGAGCAGTTCTTC. This chain links TRBV24-1 with TRBJ2-1, with TRBD1 matching over 9 bases. The CDR3 is 15 amino acids. V lost 5 bases and J lost 10; bases outside the gene matches: 11. Germline CDR1 reads KGHDR; CDR2 reads SFDVKD.

V usage is TRBV5-1 and J usage is TRBJ2-5, with a weak D call TRBD1 (6 bases). This CDR3 region has 14 residues. The germline V and J ends were trimmed by 0 bases and 6 bases, with 12 bases remaining between them. Per germline, CDR1 SGHRS and CDR2 YFSETQ. The CDR3 nucleotides are TGCGCCAGCAGCTTGGTATCGGGACAAAAGACCCAGTACTTC. The encoded protein is CASSLVSGQKTQYF. Together with reference TRBV5-1 and TRBJ2-5, the CDR3 gives the full variable domain: KAGVTQTPRYLIKTRGQQVTLSCSPISGHRSVSWYQQTPGQGLQFLFEYFSETQRNKGNFPGRFSGRQFSNSRSEMNVSTLELGDSALYLCASSLVSGQKTQYFGPGTRLLVL.

This chain uses TRBV7-6 with TRBJ1-2; 8 nucleotides line up with TRBD1. The CDR3 length is 13 residues. V was pared by 4 bases and J by 7 bases, with 5 bases of the junction left unmatched. CDR1 and CDR2 (germline): SGHVS, FNYEAQ. The CDR3 nucleotides are TGTGCCAGCAGCTCCTGGACAGGGACTGGCTACACCTTC. Residues: CASSSWTGTGYTF.

The J gene is TRBJ2-1, the V gene TRBV5-1, with 15 nucleotides matching TRBD2. J gave up 7 bases and V 3 bases, and 5 bases lay outside the gene matches. Germline CDR1 SGHRS, CDR2 YFSETQ. There are 16 residues in the CDR3. Written as DNA, the CDR3 is TGCGCCAGCAGCTGGACTAGCGGGAGGGCGGGGAATGAGCAGTTCTTC. Translating it yields CASSWTSGRAGNEQFF.

This chain joins TRBV29-1 and TRBJ2-3; TRBD1 agrees at 8 bases. The CDR3 is made up of 19 amino acids. In germline, CDR1 is SQVTM, CDR2 ANQGSEA. With V trimmed by 4 bases and J by 0 bases, 18 bases remained unmatched. The DNA for the CDR3 is TGCAGCGTTGCTGGAGCCCGAGGACAGGGCAAAACTAGCACAGATACGCAGTATTTT. Encoded protein: CSVAGARGQGKTSTDTQYF.

The chain is built from TRBV7-9 and TRBJ2-5; TRBD1 matches at 8 bases. V lost 6 bases, J lost 5 bases, and 8 bases stayed unmatched. The CDR3 length is 14 residues. Germline V gene sequence: CDR1 SEHNR, CDR2 FQNEAQ (reference sequence). Written as DNA, the CDR3 is TGTGCCAGCAGGACAGGGGAATCGTTGGAGACCCAGTACTTC. It specifies CASRTGESLETQYF.

This chain connects TRBV12-3 or TRBV12-4 to TRBJ2-4, with D possibly matching TRBD1 (6 bases). Deletions cut 4 bases from V and 15 bases from J, with 19 bases between. There are 13 residues in the CDR3. This CDR3 reads CASSSTRQAVGYF. In DNA form, the CDR3 reads TGTGCCAGCAGTTCCACTAGACAGGCCGTCGGGTACTTC.

The chain combines TRBV15 with TRBJ2-3, with D possibly being TRBD2 (6 bases). The germline V gene encodes CDR1 LNHNV and CDR2 YYDKDF (reference sequence). This CDR3 has 15 amino acids. The ends were cut back, 1 base at V and 4 bases at J, with 12 bases in the middle. For the CDR3, the DNA is TGTGCCACCAGCAGAGTTGTCCCGGGGGCAGATACGCAGTATTTT. This gives the protein CATSRVVPGADTQYF.

This clonotype has a handful of counts. The J gene is TRBJ2-1, the V gene TRBV5-6; 7 bases align to TRBD2. The CDR3 runs to 14 residues. V lost 4 bases, J lost 6 bases, and 7 bases stayed unmatched. CDR1 SGHDT and CDR2 YYEEEE come from the germline V gene. DNA of the CDR3: TGTGCCAGCAGCCCCAAGCGGGGCTGCAATGAGCAGTTCTTC. Amino acids: CASSPKRGCNEQFF.

V usage is TRBV29-1 and J usage is TRBJ2-5; perhaps TRBD1 as D (5 bases). Germline V CDR1 and CDR2: SQVTM, ANQGSEA. The length of the CDR3 is 14 residues. V shed 6 bases and J shed 5 bases, with 19 bases lying between them. The CDR3 protein is CSVYPQGLGETQYF. Here the CDR3 DNA reads TGCAGCGTGTATCCTCAGGGTTTAGGGGAGACCCAGTACTTC.

This clonotype was counted only a few times. This sequence joins TRBV6-1 and TRBJ2-1; 7 bases agree with TRBD1. Trimming removed 8 bases from V and 1 base from J; junction bases left unmatched: 8. The CDR3 runs to 15 residues. CDR1 and CDR2 (germline): MNHNS, SASEGT. Written as DNA, the CDR3 is TGTGCCAGCGGCTTCAGGGACAGTTCCTACAATGAGCAGTTCTTC. As protein: CASGFRDSSYNEQFF.

The V gene is TRBV6-5, the J gene TRBJ2-1; D is undetermined. V gave up 10 bases and J gave up 6 bases, with 19 bases separating them. This CDR3 has 14 residues. CDR1 and CDR2 (germline): MNHEY, SVGAGI. The CDR3, as DNA: TGTGCCACCGCCGGACCTGTTCACGGCAATGAGCAGTTCTTC. It yields the protein CATAGPVHGNEQFF.

This clonotype occurred once. The chain combines TRBV28 with TRBJ1-1; no firm D call. Trimming cost V 6 bases and J 10 bases, with 15 bases left between them. Germline CDR1 and CDR2: MDHEN and SYDVKM. The CDR3 extends over 12 amino acids. CDR3 DNA sequence: TGTGCCAGCAGCCTCTCTACCGGGCGAGCTTTCTTT. It translates to CASSLSTGRAFF.

The V call is TRBV20-1, the J call TRBJ2-1; possible D gene TRBD1, 6 bases. The CDR3 totals 16 residues. Germline values: CDR1 DFQATT, CDR2 SNEGSKA (reference sequence). Trimming left V 0 bases short and J 0 bases short, with 12 bases between. CDR3 nucleotides: TGCAGTGCTAGAGACAGACAGGTACCCTCCTACAATGAGCAGTTCTTC. Translation: CSARDRQVPSYNEQFF.